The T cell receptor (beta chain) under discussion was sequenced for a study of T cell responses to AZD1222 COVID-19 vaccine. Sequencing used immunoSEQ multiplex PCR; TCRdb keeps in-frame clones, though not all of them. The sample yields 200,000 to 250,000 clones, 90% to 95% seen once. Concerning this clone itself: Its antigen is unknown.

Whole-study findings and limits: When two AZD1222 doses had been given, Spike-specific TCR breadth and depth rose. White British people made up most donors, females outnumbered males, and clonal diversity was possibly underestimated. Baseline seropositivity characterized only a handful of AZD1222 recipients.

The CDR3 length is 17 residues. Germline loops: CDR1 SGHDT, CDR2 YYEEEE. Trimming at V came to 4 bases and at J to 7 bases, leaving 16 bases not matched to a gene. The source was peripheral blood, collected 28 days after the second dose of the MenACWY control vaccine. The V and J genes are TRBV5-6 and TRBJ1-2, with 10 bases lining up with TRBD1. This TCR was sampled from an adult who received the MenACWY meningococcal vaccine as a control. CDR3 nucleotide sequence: TGTGCCAGCAGCCTAAACCCCTTTGGACAGGGGGTTCTTGGCTACACCTTC. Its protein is CASSLNPFGQGVLGYTF.